This entry features one T cell receptor (beta chain) sequence. Antigen unknown. This sample was included in a study of T-cell reconstitution after alpha-beta-depleted transplantation in children. Study observations and caveats: Several hundred expanded graft clones reportedly were the source of alpha-beta T cells about two months after transplant. The authors attributed T-cell counts and diversity one year after transplant mostly to newly produced T cells. Some patients' high day-60 TCRbeta diversity was attributed to recipient cells surviving conditioning.

The TCRbeta library incorporated unique molecular identifiers. TCRdb re-derived calls from the PCR reads in MiXCR, one entry per CDR3 protein. The sample yields about 980,000 distinct CDR3 sequences, about 26% seen once. This CDR3 region has 13 residues. Germline lookup yields CDR1 SGHRS and CDR2 YFSETQ. V was clipped by 4 bases and J by 4 bases, with 11 bases between them. This TCR came from a boy under two years old who had a stem cell transplant for SCID, so the T cells may come from the graft donor. The sequences come from PBMCs, mostly from graft donor cells, collected 360 days after TCRalphabeta/CD19-depleted stem cell transplant. V is TRBV5-1 and J is TRBJ2-5, with D perhaps TRBD1 (5 bases). The CDR3 region is CASSAQGGETQYF. The CDR3 nucleotides are TGCGCCAGCAGCGCTCAGGGTGGAGAGACCCAGTACTTC. The full variable domain, rest sourced from reference TRBV5-1 and TRBJ2-5, is KAGVTQTPRYLIKTRGQQVTLSCSPISGHRSVSWYQQTPGQGLQFLFEYFSETQRNKGNFPGRFSGRQFSNSRSEMNVSTLELGDSALYLCASSAQGGETQYFGPGTRLLVL.